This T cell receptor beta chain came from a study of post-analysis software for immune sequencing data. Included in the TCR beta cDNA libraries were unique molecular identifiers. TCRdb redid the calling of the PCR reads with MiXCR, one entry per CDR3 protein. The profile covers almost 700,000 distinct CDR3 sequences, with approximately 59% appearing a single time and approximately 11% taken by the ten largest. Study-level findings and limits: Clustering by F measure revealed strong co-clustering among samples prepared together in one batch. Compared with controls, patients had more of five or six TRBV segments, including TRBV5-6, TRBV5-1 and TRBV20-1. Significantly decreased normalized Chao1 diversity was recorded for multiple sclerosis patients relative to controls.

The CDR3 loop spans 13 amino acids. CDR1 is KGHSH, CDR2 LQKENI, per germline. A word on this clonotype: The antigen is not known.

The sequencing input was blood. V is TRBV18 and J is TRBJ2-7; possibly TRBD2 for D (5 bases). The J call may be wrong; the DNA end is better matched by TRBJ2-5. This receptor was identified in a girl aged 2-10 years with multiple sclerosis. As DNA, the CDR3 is TGTGCCAGCTCTCCCCAGGAGGAAGAGACCCAGTACTTC. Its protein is CASSPQEEETQYF.